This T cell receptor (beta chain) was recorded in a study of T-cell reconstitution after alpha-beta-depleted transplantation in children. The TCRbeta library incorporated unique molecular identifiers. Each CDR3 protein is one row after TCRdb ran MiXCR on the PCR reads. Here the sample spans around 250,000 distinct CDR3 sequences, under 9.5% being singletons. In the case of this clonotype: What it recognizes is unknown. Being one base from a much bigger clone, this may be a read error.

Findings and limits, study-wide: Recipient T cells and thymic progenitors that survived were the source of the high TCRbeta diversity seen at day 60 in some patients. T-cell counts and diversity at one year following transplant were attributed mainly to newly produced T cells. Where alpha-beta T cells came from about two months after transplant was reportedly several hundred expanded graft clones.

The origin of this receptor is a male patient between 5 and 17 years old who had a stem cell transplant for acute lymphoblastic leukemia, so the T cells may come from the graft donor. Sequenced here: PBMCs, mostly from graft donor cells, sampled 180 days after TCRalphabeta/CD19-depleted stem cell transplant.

The CDR3 region has the DNA TGTGCCTGCACCAATCTCCCCCTCGGGGGGGGTTCTTATAATTCACCCCTCCACTTT. This gives the protein CACTNLPLGGGSYNSPLHF. The V gene is TRBV12-3 or TRBV12-4, the J gene TRBJ1-6, with D possibly matching TRBD1 (5 bases). Trimming shortened V by 11 bases and J by 4 bases, and 30 bases separated the two germline ends. The CDR3 is made up of 19 amino acids.